These 30 T cell receptor beta chains came from one sample sequenced in a study of Graves' ophthalmopathy and Graves' hyperthyroidism. Amplified TCR beta CDR3 regions were obtained using RNA transcripts as template. HTBI primers served in a first-round RT-PCR, which a second-round multiplex PCR followed. TCRdb recomputed calls from the multiplex PCR reads with MiXCR, one row per CDR3 protein. This sample yields roughly 410,000 distinct CDR3 sequences, of which 15% to 19% are seen a single time; roughly 7% belongs to the top ten. The sample consisted of peripheral blood. All receptors come from a woman aged 18-29 years with stable Graves' hyperthyroidism.

This clonotype was counted many times. The CDR3: CSARSGTAGAPLHF. The CDR3 DNA sequence: TGCAGTGCTAGATCTGGGACGGCAGGTGCACCCCTCCACTTT. The genes are TRBV20-1 and TRBJ1-6; possible D gene TRBD1, 5 bases. The CDR3 is 14 residues long. Trimming shortened V by 2 bases and J by 11 bases, and 16 bases separated the two germline ends. Germline CDR1 is DFQATT and CDR2 is SNEGSKA (reference sequence).

This clonotype was seen at least ten times. This chain joins TRBV10-1 and TRBJ1-1; D remains unclear. From germline, CDR1 is WNHNN and CDR2 SYGVQD (reference sequence). V dropped 0 bases and J dropped 1 base, with 9 bases sitting between them. This CDR3 region has 15 residues. The CDR3 spells CASSESGSPNTEAFF. In nucleotides, the CDR3 is TGCGCCAGCAGTGAGTCGGGCAGCCCGAACACTGAAGCTTTCTTT.

The J gene is TRBJ2-2, the V gene TRBV6-2 or TRBV6-3; the match to TRBD1 covers 8 bases. The CDR3 spans 17 residues. Looked up from germline, CDR1 is MNHEY and CDR2 is SVGEGT. V lost 5 bases, J lost 4 bases, and 12 bases stayed unmatched. CDR3 DNA: TGTGCCAGCAGTCGGGACAGGCCTCCTTTGGGCACCGGGGAGCTGTTTTTT. This codes for CASSRDRPPLGTGELFF.

This clonotype was seen at least ten times. The chain joins TRBV12-3 or TRBV12-4 to TRBJ2-5; the match to TRBD2 covers 8 bases. The CDR3 has 16 amino acids. V lost 7 bases to trimming and J lost 2 bases; unmatched junction nucleotides: 12. The CDR3 DNA sequence: TGTGCCAGCAAACGGGGAGTAGCGGGGAGGCAAGAGACCCAGTACTTC. It specifies CASKRGVAGRQETQYF.

This clonotype was seen repeatedly, ten times or more. This sequence joins TRBV7-2 and TRBJ1-5; D not resolved. The germline V gene encodes CDR1 SGHTA and CDR2 FQGNSA. Trimming left V 2 bases short and J 6 bases short, with 14 bases between. The CDR3 sequence is 15 residues long. The CDR3 DNA is TGTGCCAGCAGCTTACCTTCGGCAGGACCTCAGCCCCAGCATTTT. Translating it yields CASSLPSAGPQPQHF.

In the case of this clonotype: A much larger clone lies one base from this, so it may be a read error. This chain connects TRBV29-1 to TRBJ1-1; D gene uncertain. Germline assignment: CDR1 SQVTM and CDR2 ANQGSEA. The CDR3 has 14 amino acids. The CDR3 sequence is CSVARAGKNSEAFF. CDR3 DNA: TGCAGCGTTGCAAGGGCCGGAAAGAACTCTGAAGCTTTCTTT.

In this sample, this clonotype turned up a few times. One end of the junction varies from germline; a read error may be responsible. The chain combines TRBV7-6 with TRBJ2-5, with TRBD2 as a possible D gene (6 bases). The CDR3 contains 15 residues. CDR1 is SGHVS, CDR2 FNYEAQ, per germline. CDR3 nucleotides: TGTGCCAGCAGCTTAGCGAGCGGGCAGCAAGGGACCCAGTACTTC. Translation: CASSLASGQQGTQYF. Together with reference TRBV7-6 and TRBJ2-5, the CDR3 gives the full variable domain: GAGVSQSPRYKVTKRGQDVALRCDPISGHVSLYWYRQALGQGPEFLTYFNYEAQQDKSGLPNDRFSAERPEGSISTLTIQRTEQRDSAMYRCASSLASGQQGTQYFGPGTRLLVL.

This clonotype occurred many times. The rearrangement links TRBV6-1 to TRBJ2-2; D is perhaps TRBD1 (5 bases). This CDR3 comprises 13 residues. CDR1 and CDR2 from the germline V gene are MNHNS and SASEGT. V lost 8 bases and J lost 2, with 9 bases in between. CDR3 in DNA: TGTGCCAGCGAAGGGGCTAACACCGGGGAGCTGTTTTTT. Amino acid sequence: CASEGANTGELFF.

This clonotype was counted many times. The rearrangement uses TRBV20-1 and TRBJ2-2; D is tentatively TRBD1 or TRBD2 (5 bases each). This CDR3 comprises 14 residues. Germline values: CDR1 DFQATT, CDR2 SNEGSKA (reference sequence). The ends were cut back, 5 bases at V and 1 base at J, with 11 bases in the middle. The CDR3 DNA reads as TGCAGTGCTTGGGACGCCGAGAACACCGGGGAGCTGTTTTTT. Translated: CSAWDAENTGELFF.

This clonotype was observed at least ten times. The chain employs TRBV5-6 and TRBJ2-7, with a tentative D call TRBD1 (5 bases). Trimming removed 4 bases at V and 3 bases at J, with 14 bases between. The CDR3 extends over 14 amino acids. CDR1 SGHDT and CDR2 YYEEEE come from the germline V gene. The CDR3 region is CASSEGAGDYEQYF. The DNA of the CDR3 is TGTGCCAGCAGCGAAGGGGCAGGAGACTACGAGCAGTACTTC.

The V gene is TRBV6-2 or TRBV6-3, the J gene TRBJ2-3; TRBD2 matches 10 bases. Losses at the gene ends were 6 bases for V and 3 bases for J; bases not matched to a gene: 6. Per the germline V gene, CDR1 is MNHEY and CDR2 is SVGEGT. The CDR3 runs to 15 residues. Here the CDR3 reads CASRTGTSATDTQYF. The CDR3 DNA reads as TGTGCCAGCAGGACCGGGACTAGCGCTACAGATACGCAGTATTTT.

This clonotype was observed many times. The genes are TRBV29-1 and TRBJ2-7, with a tentative D call TRBD1 (5 bases). CDR3 length equals 15 residues. The V gene's germline CDR1 is SQVTM and CDR2 ANQGSEA. V gave up 3 bases and J gave up 5 bases, with 20 bases separating them. CDR3: CSVEGSDLGLNEQYF. CDR3 sequence (DNA): TGCAGCGTTGAGGGATCGGACCTGGGGCTAAACGAGCAGTACTTC.

The chain recombines TRBV28 with TRBJ2-7; D not certain. With 7 bases removed from V and 4 bases from J, the gap between germline ends came to 14 bases. CDR1 MDHEN and CDR2 SYDVKM come from the germline V gene. This CDR3 has 13 amino acids. The CDR3 bases are TGTGCCAGCACCTATTCGTCCCCATACGAGCAGTACTTC. Its protein product is CASTYSSPYEQYF.

In the case of this clonotype: One end of the junction varies from germline; a read error may be responsible. The chain is built from TRBV5-1 and TRBJ1-6; 8 nucleotides match TRBD1. Germline CDR1 reads SGHRS; CDR2 reads YFSETQ. CDR3 length equals 16 residues. The CDR3, as DNA: TGCGCCAGCACCCCCACAGGGGGTAAATCTAATTCACACCTCCACTTT. As protein: CASTPTGGKSNSHLHF. Variable domain in full (rest from reference TRBV5-1 and TRBJ1-6): KAGVTQTPRYLIKTRGQQVTLSCSPISGHRSVSWYQQTPGQGLQFLFEYFSETQRNKGNFPGRFSGRQFSNSRSEMNVSTLELGDSALYLCASTPTGGKSNSHLHFGNGTRLTVT.

Many counts were recorded for this clonotype. The chain has TRBV24-1 and TRBJ2-7; D is perhaps TRBD1 (5 bases). This CDR3 comprises 13 residues. Germline CDR1 KGHDR, CDR2 SFDVKD. V lost 4 bases and J 5 bases, leaving 11 bases between the germline ends. This CDR3 reads CATSEPTVNEQYF. Here the CDR3 DNA reads TGTGCCACCAGTGAGCCGACAGTAAACGAGCAGTACTTC.

The sample holds many counts of this clonotype. V gene TRBV7-6 combines with J gene TRBJ1-1; possible D gene TRBD1, 5 bases. The CDR3 consists of 15 residues. Germline loops: CDR1 SGHVS, CDR2 FNYEAQ. The V and J ends lost 5 bases and 4 bases respectively, with 17 bases between them. Here the CDR3 reads CASSRGGEWGTEAFF. DNA for the CDR3: TGTGCCAGCAGCCGCGGGGGAGAATGGGGCACTGAAGCTTTCTTT.

This clonotype was counted ten times or more. The rearrangement uses TRBV7-9 and TRBJ1-1; TRBD1 is a possible D gene (6 bases). Per germline, CDR1 SEHNR and CDR2 FQNEAQ (reference sequence). The V end was cut by 5 bases, the J end by 4 bases, with 17 bases between. The CDR3 is 15 residues long. The DNA for the CDR3 is TGTGCCAGCAGCAACTCCGGGGGCAGGAGCACTGAAGCTTTCTTT. Its translation: CASSNSGGRSTEAFF.

This clonotype was counted at least ten times. This chain joins TRBV7-8 and TRBJ2-7; D is undetermined. The ends were cut back, 3 bases at V and 2 bases at J, with 11 bases in the middle. There are 14 residues in the CDR3. Per germline, CDR1 SGHVS and CDR2 FQNEAQ. This CDR3 is CASSFRTAAYEQYF. Written as DNA, the CDR3 is TGTGCCAGCAGCTTCAGGACCGCCGCCTACGAGCAGTACTTC.

Ten or more counts support this clonotype. The gene calls are TRBV6-1 and TRBJ1-2; D ambiguous. V gave up 7 bases and J gave up 8 bases, with 14 bases separating them. Germline CDR1 MNHNS, CDR2 SASEGT. This CDR3 has 12 residues. This chain's CDR3 is CASNDGVNGYTF. The CDR3 coding sequence is TGTGCCAGCAACGACGGAGTGAACGGCTACACCTTC.

This clonotype was recorded many times. V and J are TRBV6-2 or TRBV6-3 and TRBJ2-7, with D tentatively TRBD1 (6 bases). Germline values: CDR1 MNHEY, CDR2 SVGEGT. The V end lost 3 bases, the J end lost 1 base, and 10 bases lay between the germline ends. The CDR3 consists of 14 residues. The CDR3 sequence: CASSYRGTSYEQYF. The CDR3 DNA sequence: TGTGCCAGCAGTTATAGGGGGACATCCTACGAGCAGTACTTC.

This clonotype appeared a few times. The V gene is TRBV6-1, the J gene TRBJ2-7; 8 bases align to TRBD1. Looked up from germline, CDR1 is MNHNS and CDR2 is SASEGT. V lost 10 bases to trimming and J lost 6 bases; unmatched junction nucleotides: 14. The CDR3 contains 14 residues. CDR3 residues: CATFPDRAIFEQYF. The CDR3 region has the DNA TGTGCCACGTTCCCGGACAGGGCTATTTTCGAGCAGTACTTC.

By share, this clonotype ranks as medium-sized. As DNA, the CDR3 is TGTGCCAGCAGTGAGGACAGGCGGGACACTGAAGCTTTCTTT. This encodes CASSEDRRDTEAFF. The J gene is TRBJ1-1, the V gene TRBV2; 7 nucleotides align to TRBD1. After removal of 3 bases from V and 3 bases from J, the junction contained 4 bases not matched to a gene. Germline V gene lookup returns CDR1 SNHLY and CDR2 FYNNEI. This CDR3 comprises 14 residues.

By share, this clonotype ranks as medium-sized (0.01 to 0.1%). The rearrangement links TRBV7-2 to TRBJ2-4; D is uncertain. Germline lookup yields CDR1 SGHTA and CDR2 FQGNSA. V gave up 2 bases and J gave up 7 bases, with 12 bases separating them. This CDR3 is 14 amino acids long. This CDR3 is CASSLISFGNIQYF. For the CDR3, the DNA is TGTGCCAGCAGCTTAATCTCCTTCGGGAACATTCAGTACTTC.

Many counts were recorded for this clonotype. The chain is built from TRBV6-1 and TRBJ1-1; D not resolved. This CDR3 has 14 residues. Between the trimmed V and J ends, which lost 4 bases and 1 base, there was a span of 10 bases. Germline V lookup: CDR1 MNHNS, CDR2 SASEGT. The CDR3 spells CASSGPETNTEAFF. CDR3 bases: TGTGCCAGCAGTGGTCCAGAAACGAACACTGAAGCTTTCTTT.

The sample holds many counts of this clonotype. This chain joins TRBV29-1 and TRBJ1-2; 7 positions match TRBD1. From germline, CDR1 is SQVTM and CDR2 ANQGSEA. The CDR3 has 13 amino acids. V shed 5 bases, J shed 4 bases, and the junction held 7 bases outside the gene matches. The CDR3 DNA is TGCAGCGTTTGGGAGGGGGCGTTCTATGGCTACACCTTC. Translated: CSVWEGAFYGYTF. Full variable domain (remainder filled in from reference TRBV29-1 and TRBJ1-2): SAVISQKPSRDICQRGTSLTIQCQVDSQVTMMFWYRQQPGQSLTLIATANQGSEATYESGFVIDKFPISRPNLTFSTLTVSNMSPEDSSIYLCSVWEGAFYGYTFGSGTRLTVV.

This clonotype appeared many times. V usage is TRBV29-1 and J usage is TRBJ2-7, with D perhaps matching TRBD2 (5 bases). Germline CDR1 is SQVTM and CDR2 is ANQGSEA. This CDR3 comprises 11 residues. V was clipped by 7 bases and J by 3 bases, with 10 bases between them. The CDR3 is CSGRVLYEQYF. Written as DNA, the CDR3 is TGCAGCGGGCGGGTTCTCTACGAGCAGTACTTC.

This clonotype occurred many times. The rearrangement joins TRBV12-3 or TRBV12-4 to TRBJ1-1; weak D call: TRBD1 (6 bases). This CDR3 has 15 residues. Trimming removed 3 bases at V and 5 bases at J, with 16 bases between. Here the CDR3 reads CASSLLSGGQTEAFF. The CDR3 nucleotides are TGTGCCAGCAGTTTGTTATCCGGGGGGCAAACTGAAGCTTTCTTT.

The chain has TRBV24-1 and TRBJ2-2, with TRBD1 matching over 7 bases. Trimming cost V 9 bases and J 0 bases; bases outside gene matches: 3. This CDR3 spans 14 amino acids. The germline gives CDR1 KGHDR, CDR2 SFDVKD. CDR3 coding DNA: TGTGCCACCTCCGGGACAGCGAACACCGGGGAGCTGTTTTTT. It yields the protein CATSGTANTGELFF.

This clonotype came up a few times. This chain joins TRBV11-1 and TRBJ1-5; D not resolved. The CDR3 is 17 residues long. The V end was cut by 2 bases, the J end by 7 bases, with 21 bases between. Germline V CDR1 and CDR2: SGHAT, FQDESV (reference sequence). In DNA form, the CDR3 reads TGTGCCAGCAGCTTATATTTCCCGTGGATCTCGGGCCAGCCCCAGCATTTT. It yields the protein CASSLYFPWISGQPQHF. The full variable domain, completed using reference TRBV11-1 and TRBJ1-5, is EAEVAQSPRYKITEKSQAVAFWCDPISGHATLYWYRQILGQGPELLVQFQDESVVDDSQLPKDRFSAERLKGVDSTLKIQPAELGDSAMYLCASSLYFPWISGQPQHFGDGTRLSIL.

This clonotype was seen many times. V usage is TRBV12-3 or TRBV12-4 and J usage is TRBJ1-2, with 7 bases fitting TRBD1. V lost 6 bases and J lost 8; bases outside the gene matches: 9. CDR3 length equals 13 residues. The CDR3 loop reads CASRATGSGGYTF. The CDR3 DNA reads as TGTGCCAGCAGGGCGACAGGGAGTGGGGGCTACACCTTC.